The rows below give T cell receptor beta chains drawn from one sample of a study of T cell responses to AZD1222 COVID-19 vaccine. Some clones are missing from TCRdb's copy, which holds only in-frame ones; the method was immunoSEQ multiplex PCR. This sample has approximately 160,000 clones; 70% to 90% occur once, and the top ten carry more than 3%. The sequences come from peripheral blood, collected on day 0 of MenACWY control vaccination. The receptors here all came from an adult in good health. The CDR3 runs from the conserved cysteine through the conserved F or W. The D gene is left open where the match is weak. Expanded clones are given a class, and other clones once, few, many or no size at all.

j_call,v_call,clone_size,d_call,cdr3_nt,cdr3_aa
TRBJ1-6,TRBV28,NA,TRBD1,TGTGCCAGCAGTTTCAAGACAGGGAGCTCCTATAATTCACCCCTCCACTTT,CASSFKTGSSYNSPLHF
TRBJ1-3,TRBV5-8,NA,NA,TGTGCCAGCACCCTTTACAGGATCTCTGGAAACACCATATATTTT,CASTLYRISGNTIYF
TRBJ1-4,TRBV3-1/TRBV3-2,few,NA,TGTGCCAGCAGCCAAGTAACAGGTGGGAAGGTTGCTAATGAAAAACTGTTTTTT,CASSQVTGGKVANEKLFF
TRBJ1-4,TRBV5-6,NA,NA,TGTGCCAGCAGCTTGGTCCACGGGGAAAAACTGTTTTTT,CASSLVHGEKLFF
TRBJ2-7,TRBV29-1,NA,TRBD1,TGCAGCGTTGTGGGACAGGGAATTCACGAGCAGTACTTC,CSVVGQGIHEQYF
TRBJ2-1,TRBV5-1,NA,TRBD2,TGCGCCAGCAGCTTGCGGACTAGCACGGGGGAGCAGTTCTTC,CASSLRTSTGEQFF
TRBJ2-1,TRBV5-1,NA,NA,TGCGCCAGCAGTAAGTTCGGGGCTCTTCGGGATGAGCAGTTCTTC,CASSKFGALRDEQFF
TRBJ1-2,TRBV24-1,NA,TRBD1,TGTGCCACCAGTGATTTTACAGGGGGCCCTGGTGGCTACACCTTC,CATSDFTGGPGGYTF
TRBJ2-7,TRBV19,NA,NA,TGTGCCAGTGGCCCGGGACCCGGTTACGAGCAGTACTTC,CASGPGPGYEQYF
TRBJ1-1,TRBV21-1,NA,NA,TGTGCCAGCAGCCAAAGACAGGGGATTCATCTCGGTGAAGCTTTCTTT,CASSQRQGIHLGEAFF
TRBJ2-1,TRBV7-3,NA,TRBD2,TGTGCCAGCAGCGAGCCGGGAGGGGGAGCAGGTGAGCAGTTCTTC,CASSEPGGGAGEQFF
TRBJ1-2,TRBV6-5,NA,NA,TGTGCCAGCAGTTACGGGAGGGACTATGGCTACACCTTC,CASSYGRDYGYTF
TRBJ2-6,TRBV3-1/TRBV3-2,NA,NA,TGTGCCAGCAGCCAACGATTTCCGAGAGCTGGGGCCAACGTCCTGACTTTC,CASSQRFPRAGANVLTF
TRBJ2-4,TRBV3-1/TRBV3-2,few,NA,TGTGCCAGCAGCCAAACATATCAACTAGGCAAAAACATTCAGTACTTC,CASSQTYQLGKNIQYF
TRBJ2-5,TRBV7-8,NA,TRBD2,TGTGCCAGCAGCTTCGCAGGTGTAGCGGGAGGGCCGTGGGAGACCCAGTACTTC,CASSFAGVAGGPWETQYF
TRBJ2-7,TRBV12-5,NA,NA,TGTGCTAGTGGTCCGGGACATCCGCCCTACGAGCAGTACTTC,CASGPGHPPYEQYF
TRBJ1-1,TRBV27,NA,NA,TGTGCCAGCAGCGCACAGGGTGCTGCTGAAGCTTTCTTT,CASSAQGAAEAFF
TRBJ2-1,TRBV6-6,once,NA,TGTGCCAGCACCCGGGACTTCTACAATGAGCAGTTCTTC,CASTRDFYNEQFF
TRBJ1-3,TRBV7-2,NA,NA,TGTGCCAGCAGCTTGGGTCCAAACTCTGGAAACACCATATATTTT,CASSLGPNSGNTIYF
TRBJ1-1,TRBV6-5,NA,NA,TGTGCCAGCAGCCAAACGGGGGTAGGGAACACTGAAGCTTTCTTT,CASSQTGVGNTEAFF
TRBJ2-5,TRBV12-3/TRBV12-4,once,NA,TGTGCCACTATCCATGGGGAGACCCAGTACTTC,CATIHGETQYF
TRBJ1-1,TRBV19,NA,NA,TGTGCCAGTATCCAGGGAATTAACACTGAAGCTTTCTTT,CASIQGINTEAFF
TRBJ2-3,TRBV7-9,NA,TRBD2,TGTGCCAGCAGGCCCTACGCTAGCGGGGGCCCCTCTAGCGGAGATACGCAGTATTTT,CASRPYASGGPSSGDTQYF
TRBJ1-5,TRBV10-3,NA,NA,TGTGCCATCAGTGACCAGAATTTCAATCAGCCCCAGCATTTT,CAISDQNFNQPQHF
TRBJ2-1,TRBV18,NA,TRBD2,TGTGCCAGCTCACCACTTGGGACTAGCGGCCCCAATGAGCAGTTCTTC,CASSPLGTSGPNEQFF
TRBJ1-1,TRBV11-1,NA,NA,TGTGCCAGCAGCGATTTAAATATTGGGGAATCAGCAGCTTTCTTT,CASSDLNIGESAAFF
TRBJ2-1,TRBV27,NA,NA,TGTGCCAGCAGTTCCCCTAGGGCCTACAATGAGCAGTTCTTC,CASSSPRAYNEQFF
TRBJ2-5,TRBV11-2,NA,NA,TGTGCCAGCAGCTTGGGCTCCCTCCGGGAGACCCAGTACTTC,CASSLGSLRETQYF
TRBJ2-7,TRBV4-2,NA,NA,TGTGCCAGCAGCCAGACGACTGGACCCTACGAGCAGTACTTC,CASSQTTGPYEQYF
TRBJ2-2,TRBV6-2/TRBV6-3,once,NA,TGTGCCAGCAGTTACCGGAACACTCACCAGAACACCGGGGAGCTGTTTTTT,CASSYRNTHQNTGELFF
TRBJ1-1,TRBV12-3/TRBV12-4,NA,NA,TGTGCCAGCAGCCGTTGGGCGAACACTGAAGCTTTCTTT,CASSRWANTEAFF
TRBJ1-1,TRBV11-3,NA,NA,TGTGCCAGCAGCTTAGAGGGGCTGCAGTTCACTGAAGCTTTCTTT,CASSLEGLQFTEAFF
TRBJ2-1,TRBV5-1,NA,TRBD1,TGCGCCAGCAGCTCACAGGGGTCCCATTACAATGAGCAGTTCTTC,CASSSQGSHYNEQFF
TRBJ2-1,TRBV5-1,NA,NA,TGCGCCAGCAGCTTGGATCAGGGCAATGAGCAGTTCTTC,CASSLDQGNEQFF
TRBJ2-2,TRBV19,NA,TRBD1,TGTGCCAGTAGTATAGGAGGGGGCGCGGCCGGGGAGCTGTTTTTT,CASSIGGGAAGELFF
TRBJ1-1,TRBV2,NA,TRBD1,TGTGCCAGCAGTGATGGACAGGATCGGGCTGAAGCTTTCTTT,CASSDGQDRAEAFF
TRBJ2-2,TRBV6-5,NA,NA,TGTGCCAGCCGGGACGGGCGACCCACCGGGGAGCTGTTTTTT,CASRDGRPTGELFF
TRBJ2-4,TRBV20-1,NA,NA,TGCAGTGCCGGTGACTCGGACATTCAGTACTTC,CSAGDSDIQYF
TRBJ1-1,TRBV5-4,many,NA,TGTGCCAGCAGCCTCGAAAACAGGAACACTGAAGCTTTCTTT,CASSLENRNTEAFF
TRBJ2-1,TRBV28,NA,NA,TGTGCCAGCAGTACCTTCCCAGGGGATCGAAACAATGAGCAGTTCTTC,CASSTFPGDRNNEQFF
TRBJ1-1,TRBV5-1,NA,NA,TGCGCCAGCAGCCTCACGCGGGGGGACACTGAAGCTTTCTTT,CASSLTRGDTEAFF
TRBJ2-2,TRBV24-1,NA,NA,TGTGCCACCAGCCGGGGGTCCTCACACACCGGGGAGCTGTTTTTT,CATSRGSSHTGELFF
TRBJ1-1,TRBV5-1,once,TRBD1,TGCGCCAGCAGCTTGGGGGTGGGACAGGGGATCTTGAGAGCTTTCTTT,CASSLGVGQGILRAFF
TRBJ1-1,TRBV6-5,NA,NA,TGTGCCAGCAGTTCCTTCAGTGAAGCTTTCTTT,CASSSFSEAFF